The clone carrying this T cell receptor beta chain occurred many times. Its antigen is not known. The data belong to a study of T cells in Graves' hyperthyroidism and ophthalmopathy. Whole-study findings and limits: Clonotypes that were expanded in thyroid above 0.001 mostly appeared in blood too.

Patients with ophthalmopathy all had a Clinical Activity Score of at least 3, a NOSPECS grade of at least 4 and duration under 3 months. Diagnoses were established using clinical symptoms, serum thyroxine and TRAb, thyroid ultrasound and orbital computed tomography. PBMCs were derived from roughly 9.6 ml fresh peripheral blood. Germline CDR1 and CDR2: SEHNR and FQNEAQ (reference sequence). The CDR3 extends over 13 amino acids. Trimming stripped 5 bases from V and 3 bases from J, with 11 bases between. From RNA transcripts, TCR beta CDR3 regions were amplified. When the TCR CDR3 underwent first-round RT-PCR, the HTBI primer set was used. TCRdb reanalysed the multiplex PCR reads using MiXCR and keeps one entry per CDR3 protein. The sample contains 600,000 to 700,000 distinct CDR3 sequences, roughly 14% of which appear only once.

This sequence was found in a woman between 35 and 50 years old with Graves' ophthalmopathy. Sequenced sample: blood. J is TRBJ2-7 and V is TRBV7-9, with D unresolved. CDR3 nucleotides: TGTGCCAGCAGCATCATCTCAAGCTACGAGCAGTACTTC. Protein sequence: CASSIISSYEQYF.